These 26 T cell receptor beta chains were all obtained from the same sample, sequenced in a study of identical twins. MiXCR, applied by TCRdb to the 5' RACE reads, yields one record per CDR3 protein. The table includes fewer than 250,000 distinct CDR3 sequences, around 8.1% detected once. These sequences were also reported in another study, on yellow fever vaccine responses in identical twins.

The specimen was memory (CD45RO+) T cells sorted from blood. Receptors were obtained from a woman in her late teens or twenties in good health.

This clonotype was recorded many times. V usage is TRBV20-1 and J usage is TRBJ2-4; maybe TRBD2 (5 bases). The CDR3 has 14 residues. V lost 5 bases and J 2 bases, leaving 13 bases between the germline ends. Germline V gene sequence: CDR1 DFQATT, CDR2 SNEGSKA (reference sequence). Here the CDR3 reads CSAGPGYSKNIQYF. The CDR3 DNA follows: TGCAGTGCTGGCCCGGGATATTCCAAAAACATTCAGTACTTC.

This clonotype was counted a few times. The rearrangement uses TRBV7-6 and TRBJ2-7; D may be TRBD2 (5 bases). The CDR3 loop spans 16 amino acids. Trimming took 1 base from V and 7 from J, leaving 20 bases between them. The germline gives CDR1 SGHVS, CDR2 FNYEAQ. CDR3: CASSLESVTFGGEQYF. DNA for the CDR3: TGTGCCAGCAGCTTAGAATCTGTCACCTTCGGAGGAGAGCAGTACTTC. The full variable domain, rest sourced from reference TRBV7-6 and TRBJ2-7, is GAGVSQSPRYKVTKRGQDVALRCDPISGHVSLYWYRQALGQGPEFLTYFNYEAQQDKSGLPNDRFSAERPEGSISTLTIQRTEQRDSAMYRCASSLESVTFGGEQYFGPGTRLTVT.

J is TRBJ1-3 and V is TRBV20-1; perhaps TRBD1 as D (6 bases). CDR3 length: 15 residues. Germline V gene data show CDR1 as DFQATT and CDR2 as SNEGSKA (reference sequence). The germline V and J ends were trimmed by 6 bases and 2 bases, with 17 bases remaining between them. The CDR3 DNA sequence: TGCAGTGCCCCCGGTGGGGGGCAGACTGGAAACACCATATATTTT. It is translated as CSAPGGGQTGNTIYF.

There are a few counts of this clonotype. The chain couples TRBV6-2 or TRBV6-3 to TRBJ2-5; a possible D gene is TRBD2 (6 bases). The V gene lost 2 bases and the J gene lost 2 bases, with 15 bases spanning the gap. This CDR3 has 16 amino acids. Germline assignment: CDR1 MNHEY and CDR2 SVGEGT. The DNA for the CDR3 is TGTGCCAGCAGTTACGTTGCGGGGAAGATACAAGAGACCCAGTACTTC. Translating gives CASSYVAGKIQETQYF.

This clonotype was recorded a few times. CDR3 protein: CASSLGGGSTEAFF. CDR3 coding DNA: TGTGCCAGCAGTTTAGGGGGGGGGTCCACTGAAGCTTTCTTT. V is TRBV12-3 or TRBV12-4 and J is TRBJ1-1; D may be TRBD1 (5 bases). This CDR3 region has 14 residues. Trimming left V 1 base short and J 4 bases short, with 10 bases between.

V and J are TRBV5-1 and TRBJ2-3, with TRBD2 matching over 12 bases. CDR3 length: 16 amino acids. Germline assignment: CDR1 SGHRS and CDR2 YFSETQ. With 1 base clipped from V and 0 bases from J, the junction kept 0 bases outside the gene matches. CDR3 amino acids: CASSLLAGGSTDTQYF. Here the CDR3 DNA reads TGCGCCAGCAGCTTGCTAGCGGGGGGGAGCACAGATACGCAGTATTTT.

This clonotype was seen repeatedly, ten times or more. The chain has TRBV27 and TRBJ2-1; D is unclear. The CDR3 contains 13 residues. Trimming left V 3 bases short and J 4 bases short, with 7 bases between. Germline loops: CDR1 MNHEY, CDR2 SMNVEV (reference sequence). For the CDR3, the DNA is TGTGCCAGCAGTTTGAATGTGTACAATGAGCAGTTCTTC. Protein: CASSLNVYNEQFF.

The V gene is TRBV3-1, the J gene TRBJ2-1, with 11 bases fitting TRBD2. CDR3 length equals 16 residues. Germline CDR1 and CDR2: LGHDT and YNNKEL (reference sequence). After removal of 1 base from V and 7 bases from J, the junction contained 6 bases not matched to a gene. This CDR3 reads CASSQGFSGGGNEQFF. As DNA, the CDR3 is TGTGCCAGCAGCCAAGGATTTAGCGGGGGGGGGAATGAGCAGTTCTTC.

The table lists this clonotype with many counts. The chain employs TRBV12-3 or TRBV12-4 and TRBJ1-6; TRBD1 aligns across 9 bases. Trimming cost V 7 bases and J 7 bases; bases outside gene matches: 8. The CDR3 extends over 15 amino acids. The CDR3 reads CASTRTGVNNSPLHF. CDR3 DNA: TGTGCCAGCACCCGGACAGGGGTTAACAATTCACCCCTCCACTTT.

In this sample, this clonotype turned up a few times. This chain joins TRBV10-3 and TRBJ2-3; D is undetermined. The germline V and J ends were trimmed by 6 bases and 0 bases, with 10 bases remaining between them. There are 14 residues in the CDR3. Germline values: CDR1 ENHRY, CDR2 SYGVKD. CDR3 nucleotide sequence: TGTGCCATCAGGATGGCGGAGAGCACAGATACGCAGTATTTT. This sequence encodes CAIRMAESTDTQYF.

The V call is TRBV5-1, the J call TRBJ2-2, with D perhaps matching TRBD1 (5 bases). Trimming took off 4 bases at V and 4 bases at J, with 11 bases between the two ends. Germline CDR1 SGHRS, CDR2 YFSETQ. The CDR3 sequence is 14 residues long. The DNA for the CDR3 is TGCGCCAGCAGCCTAATACAGGTCACCGGGGAGCTGTTTTTT. Translation gives CASSLIQVTGELFF.

This chain links TRBV19 with TRBJ2-7; D unresolved. Germline values: CDR1 LNHDA, CDR2 SQIVND (reference sequence). Between the trimmed V and J ends, which lost 0 bases and 3 bases, there was a span of 12 bases. The CDR3 sequence is 15 residues long. CDR3 in DNA: TGTGCCAGTAGTATAGAGGGTTACAGCGTCTACGAGCAGTACTTC. Protein product: CASSIEGYSVYEQYF.

This clonotype has at least ten counts. The rearrangement links TRBV12-5 to TRBJ2-3, with D possibly TRBD2 on 6 matching bases. V shed 0 bases and J shed 2 bases, with 12 bases lying between them. Germline assignment: CDR1 LGHNT and CDR2 FRNRAP. The CDR3 sequence is 16 residues long. The CDR3 loop is CASGLVISGDTDTQYF. CDR3 nucleotides: TGTGCTAGTGGTTTGGTCATTAGCGGCGACACAGATACGCAGTATTTT.

The CDR3 here is CASSPSGNGEQYF. The CDR3 DNA reads as TGTGCCAGCAGCCCTAGCGGGAATGGGGAGCAGTACTTC. This chain joins TRBV7-2 and TRBJ2-7, with 9 bases that match TRBD2. The CDR3 extends over 13 amino acids. V gave up 5 bases and J gave up 7 bases; unmatched junction bases: 6. Germline CDR1 SGHTA, CDR2 FQGNSA.

This rearrangement joins TRBV20-1 to TRBJ2-5; D is undetermined. CDR1 is DFQATT and CDR2 is SNEGSKA in the germline V gene (reference sequence). The CDR3 covers 12 residues. The germline V and J ends were trimmed by 6 bases and 5 bases, with 13 bases remaining between them. The CDR3, as DNA: TGCAGTGCCCGCGGAGAATGGGAGACCCAGTACTTC. Its translation is CSARGEWETQYF.

This clonotype was seen at least ten times. V and J are TRBV7-6 and TRBJ2-2; 8 nucleotides agree with TRBD1. This CDR3 has 15 amino acids. CDR1 and CDR2 from the germline V gene are SGHVS and FNYEAQ. J lost 1 base, V lost 6 bases, and 4 bases had no gene match. As DNA, the CDR3 is TGTGCCAGCAGTCTCGGACAGGGGAACACCGGGGAGCTGTTTTTT. Amino acids: CASSLGQGNTGELFF. Filled out from reference TRBV7-6 and TRBJ2-2, the complete variable domain reads GAGVSQSPRYKVTKRGQDVALRCDPISGHVSLYWYRQALGQGPEFLTYFNYEAQQDKSGLPNDRFSAERPEGSISTLTIQRTEQRDSAMYRCASSLGQGNTGELFFGEGSRLTVL.

The sample holds a few counts of this clonotype. V gene TRBV7-2 combines with J gene TRBJ1-3, with D unresolved. V lost 1 base and J lost 0, with 13 bases in between. The CDR3 extends over 17 amino acids. Germline-derived CDR1 and CDR2 are SGHTA and FQGNSA. DNA for the CDR3: TGTGCCAGCAGCTTAGTCCCCGGAGGAACCTCTGGAAACACCATATATTTT. This codes for CASSLVPGGTSGNTIYF. The full variable domain, rest sourced from reference TRBV7-2 and TRBJ1-3, is GAGVSQSPSNKVTEKGKDVELRCDPISGHTALYWYRQSLGQGLEFLIYFQGNSAPDKSGLPSDRFSAERTGGSVSTLTIQRTQQEDSAVYLCASSLVPGGTSGNTIYFGEGSWLTVV.

The V and J genes are TRBV18 and TRBJ1-4; D uncertain. The CDR3 covers 14 residues. Germline CDR1 reads KGHSH; CDR2 reads LQKENI. V was cut by 6 bases and J by 8 bases, with 16 bases left in between. CDR3 region: CASSLAGGREKLFF. The DNA of the CDR3 is TGTGCCAGCTCCCTCGCAGGAGGGCGCGAAAAACTGTTTTTT.

This clonotype has just a few counts. The rearrangement joins TRBV2 to TRBJ2-3, with 10 nucleotides matching TRBD2. The CDR3 is made up of 13 amino acids. Germline CDR1 reads SNHLY; CDR2 reads FYNNEI. The ends lost 9 bases at V and 8 bases at J; junction bases unmatched: 8. CDR3 sequence (DNA): TGTGCCAGTCTAGCGGGAGTATCGGTTACGCAGTATTTT. It encodes CASLAGVSVTQYF.

This clonotype was observed at least ten times. This chain uses TRBV7-9 with TRBJ2-1; D unresolved. Trimming took off 5 bases at V and 3 bases at J, with 14 bases between the two ends. The CDR3 runs to 15 residues. CDR1 and CDR2 from the germline V gene are SEHNR and FQNEAQ (reference sequence). This chain's CDR3 is CASSLVGTYYNEQFF. CDR3 DNA sequence: TGTGCCAGCAGCCTAGTGGGCACCTACTACAATGAGCAGTTCTTC. The variable domain in full, with the rest retrieved from reference TRBV7-9 and TRBJ2-1, is DTGVSQNPRHKITKRGQNVTFRCDPISEHNRLYWYRQTLGQGPEFLTYFQNEAQLEKSRLLSDRFSAERPKGSFSTLEIQRTEQGDSAMYLCASSLVGTYYNEQFFGPGTRLTVL.

This sequence joins TRBV20-1 and TRBJ2-7, with 10 bases lining up with TRBD2. V lost 7 bases and J lost 7; bases outside the gene matches: 13. Per the germline V gene, CDR1 is DFQATT and CDR2 is SNEGSKA (reference sequence). The CDR3 runs to 14 residues. CDR3 DNA sequence: TGCAGTGTCCAGGAGCGGGAGGGCCGTGGTGAGCAGTACTTC. Protein sequence: CSVQEREGRGEQYF.

V gene TRBV4-3 combines with J gene TRBJ1-4, with D uncertain. This CDR3 has 13 amino acids. V was pared by 0 bases and J by 4 bases, with 3 bases between. Germline lookup yields CDR1 LGHNA and CDR2 YSLEER. The CDR3 region has the DNA TGCGCCAGCAGCCAAGACATTAATGAAAAACTGTTTTTT. Its translation: CASSQDINEKLFF.

This clonotype occurred many times. V usage is TRBV7-8 and J usage is TRBJ2-1; 8 bases match TRBD1. CDR1 is SGHVS and CDR2 is FQNEAQ in the germline V gene. V shed 4 bases and J 3 bases; nucleotides not matched to a gene: 11. This CDR3 has 17 residues. CDR3 region: CASSSSQQGAIYNEQFF. CDR3 DNA: TGTGCCAGCAGCTCCTCTCAGCAGGGGGCTATCTACAATGAGCAGTTCTTC.

This clonotype has a count of ten or more. This chain joins TRBV20-1 and TRBJ2-5; D not resolved. Germline values: CDR1 DFQATT, CDR2 SNEGSKA (reference sequence). Trimming took 7 bases from V and 0 from J, leaving 6 bases between them. CDR3 length: 11 residues. The CDR3 DNA is TGCAGTGGGACCCACCAAGAGACCCAGTACTTC. This gives the protein CSGTHQETQYF.

This clonotype was seen a handful of times. The J gene is TRBJ2-5, the V gene TRBV7-9; D is unclear. With 4 bases removed from V and 4 bases from J, the gap between germline ends came to 7 bases. Germline-derived CDR1 and CDR2 are SEHNR and FQNEAQ (reference sequence). The CDR3 has 12 residues. The CDR3 spells CASSSNSETQYF. The DNA of the CDR3 is TGTGCCAGCAGCTCGAACTCAGAGACCCAGTACTTC.

The chain joins TRBV7-9 to TRBJ2-7; 10 bases are shared with TRBD2. Looked up from germline, CDR1 is SEHNR and CDR2 is FQNEAQ (reference sequence). This CDR3 has 15 residues. V lost 7 bases, J lost 1 base, and 7 bases stayed unmatched. CDR3 in DNA: TGTGCCAGCACCTCGACTAGCGGGTCTTCCTACGAGCAGTACTTC. Protein: CASTSTSGSSYEQYF.